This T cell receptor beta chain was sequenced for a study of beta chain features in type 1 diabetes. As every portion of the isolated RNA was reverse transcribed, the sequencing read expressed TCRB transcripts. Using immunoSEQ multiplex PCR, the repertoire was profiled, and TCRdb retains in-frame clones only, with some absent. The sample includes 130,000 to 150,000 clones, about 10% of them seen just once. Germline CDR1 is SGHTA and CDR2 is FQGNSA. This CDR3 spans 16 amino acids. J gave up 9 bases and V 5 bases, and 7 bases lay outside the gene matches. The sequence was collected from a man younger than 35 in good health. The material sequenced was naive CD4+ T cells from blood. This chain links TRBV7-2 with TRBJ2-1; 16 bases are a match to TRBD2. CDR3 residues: CASSGTSGGAVTEQFF. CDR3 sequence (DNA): TGTGCCAGCAGCGGGACTAGCGGGGGGGCCGTTACTGAGCAGTTCTTC.